This TCR beta chain was captured in a study of post-analysis software for immune sequencing data. The germline CDR1 and CDR2 sequences are SEHNR and FQNEAQ (reference sequence). The CDR3 runs 14 residues. The ends were cut back, 2 bases at V and 3 bases at J, with 11 bases in the middle. Study-level findings and limits: The study found TRBV5-6, TRBV5-1 and TRBV20-1 among a few TRBV segments more frequent in patients than controls. There was significantly lower normalized Chao1 diversity in multiple sclerosis patients than in controls.

Included in the TCR beta cDNA libraries were unique molecular identifiers. TCRdb re-analysed the PCR reads in MiXCR, keeping a single row per CDR3 protein. The table has roughly 600,000 distinct CDR3 sequences, roughly 46% seen once. For this clonotype: Its antigen is not identified.

The sample taken for sequencing was blood. The chain links TRBV7-9 to TRBJ2-7; D remains unclear. The TCR comes from a girl aged 5 to 17 with multiple sclerosis. The DNA of the CDR3 is TGTGCCAGCAGCTTAAGCAGGTCTGGCTACGAGCAGTACTTC. Translated, it gives CASSLSRSGYEQYF. The whole variable domain, remainder taken from reference TRBV7-9 and TRBJ2-7, is DTGVSQNPRHKITKRGQNVTFRCDPISEHNRLYWYRQTLGQGPEFLTYFQNEAQLEKSRLLSDRFSAERPKGSFSTLEIQRTEQGDSAMYLCASSLSRSGYEQYFGPGTRLTVT.